This T cell receptor (beta chain) originates from a study of regulatory T cells in long-lasting Graves disease. Arm-PCR of CDR3 regions and iRepertoire HTBI primers were the basis on which TCR beta libraries were built. Each CDR3 protein is one row after TCRdb ran MiXCR on the multiplex PCR reads. The sample has approximately 400,000 distinct CDR3 sequences, around 20% seen once. The time point here: persistent/refractory GD, antithyroid drugs over 5 years with positive TRAb. PBMC RNA was the source of the TCR library. General observations from the study: Comparison showed that persistent patients shared more public clonotypes (about 2,700) than new patients (966).

The CDR3 totals 16 residues. With V trimmed by 11 bases and J by 5 bases, 13 bases remained unmatched. This clonotype has a handful of counts. Its specificity is not known. This TCR derives from a female donor with Graves disease. V is TRBV12-3 or TRBV12-4 and J is TRBJ2-2, with 11 bases fitting TRBD1. This specimen was peripheral blood mononuclear cells (PBMCs), taken when the disease was refractory, from a patient treated with antithyroid drugs. The CDR3 here is CAVQAGQGALTGELFF. The CDR3 nucleotides read TGTGCCGTCCAGGCCGGACAGGGGGCGCTTACCGGGGAGCTGTTTTTT.